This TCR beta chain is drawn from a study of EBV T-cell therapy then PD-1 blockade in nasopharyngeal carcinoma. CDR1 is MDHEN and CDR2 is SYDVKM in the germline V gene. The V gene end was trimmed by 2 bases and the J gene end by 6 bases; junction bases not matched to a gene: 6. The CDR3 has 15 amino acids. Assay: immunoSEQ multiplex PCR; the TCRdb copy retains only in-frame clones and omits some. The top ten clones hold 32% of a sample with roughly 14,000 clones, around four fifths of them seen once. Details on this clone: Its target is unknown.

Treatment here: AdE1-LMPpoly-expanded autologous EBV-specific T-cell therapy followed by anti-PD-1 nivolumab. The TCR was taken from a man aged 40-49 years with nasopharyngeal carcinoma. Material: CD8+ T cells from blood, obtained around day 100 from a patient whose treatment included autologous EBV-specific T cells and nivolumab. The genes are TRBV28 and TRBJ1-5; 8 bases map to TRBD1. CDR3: CASSLRQGAFQPQHF. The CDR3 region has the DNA TGTGCCAGCAGTTTACGGCAGGGGGCATTTCAGCCCCAGCATTTT.